This TCR beta chain was observed in a study of blood T cells in healthy people across ages. Overall study results and limits: Older age went with lower TCR beta diversity per million T cells, in a roughly linear way. Any conclusive comparison of naive versus antigen-experienced cells was prevented by using unsorted PBMCs. Both naive CD4+ cell counts and diversity were greater in long-lived donors than in aged donors. Strong correlation was found linking TCR beta diversity to naive T cell percentage.

This clonotype has more than one count but fewer than ten. The antigen remains unidentified. The use of a sample-barcoded 5' primer and a J-beta primer mix characterized a second PCR of roughly 6 to 11 cycles. TCRdb analysed the 5' RACE reads with MiXCR anew, one entry per CDR3 protein. The repertoire includes over 700,000 distinct CDR3 sequences, 53% of them detected once, and approximately 40% sits in the top ten. Germline CDR1 and CDR2: LGHDT and YNNKEL (reference sequence). Trimming took off 0 bases at V and 14 bases at J, with 14 bases between the two ends. CDR3 size: 13 residues. The sample was blood. J is TRBJ2-1 and V is TRBV3-1, with a possible D match to TRBD2 (7 bases). The source is a man older than 75 in good health. CDR3 in DNA: TGTGCCAGCAGCCAAGAAGGGAGGGGGGGGGAGTTCTTC. Translating it yields CASSQEGRGGEFF.